This record concerns one T cell receptor beta chain sequence. The data were obtained in a study of blood T cells in healthy people across ages. The CDR3 covers 14 residues. Trimming cost V 6 bases and J 1 base; bases outside gene matches: 5. CDR1 and CDR2 from the germline V gene are DFQATT and SNEGSKA (reference sequence). The second PCR ran about 6 to 12 cycles with a sample-barcoded 5' primer and J-beta primers. TCRdb ran MiXCR on the 5' RACE reads and lists one entry per CDR3 protein. In the table there are about 1.8 million distinct CDR3 sequences, roughly 49% of which are singletons. Sequenced material: blood. The sequence derives from a middle-aged woman in good health. The V call is TRBV20-1, the J call TRBJ2-1, with 8 nucleotides matching TRBD2. CDR3 sequence (DNA): TGCAGTGCGTCGCGGGGGGTATCCTACAATGAGCAGTTCTTC. Protein: CSASRGVSYNEQFF.